A selection of T cell receptor beta chains follows, all from one sample in a study of cytomegalovirus exposure and HLA in healthy donors. The data were produced by immunoSEQ multiplex PCR, yet TCRdb's version contains in-frame clones alone and is incomplete. Here the sample spans about 120,000 clones, roughly 70% being singletons. Sequencing was done on a sample of PBMCs. Receptors originate from a woman between 40 and 50 years old in good health and CMV-seropositive. The CDR3 runs from the conserved cysteine through the conserved F or W. Each record gives: V gene, J gene, CDR3 protein.

v_gene: TRBV9; j_gene: TRBJ2-7; CDR3aa: CASSLGASGSTYEQYF
v_gene: TRBV5-1; j_gene: TRBJ1-1; CDR3aa: CASSFDRGLMNTEAFF
v_gene: TRBV30; j_gene: TRBJ1-4; CDR3aa: CAWSTGQGVTNEKLFF
v_gene: TRBV7-9; j_gene: TRBJ1-4; CDR3aa: CASSLAAGGNEKLFF
v_gene: TRBV4-3; j_gene: TRBJ2-7; CDR3aa: CASSQASGGTSYEQYF
v_gene: TRBV2; j_gene: TRBJ2-1; CDR3aa: CASSEGDSPYNEQFF
v_gene: TRBV29-1; j_gene: TRBJ1-2; CDR3aa: CSVPQDYYGYTF
v_gene: TRBV28; j_gene: TRBJ2-1; CDR3aa: CASTPGWGDEQFF
v_gene: TRBV4-2; j_gene: TRBJ1-1; CDR3aa: CASSQTGDTEAFF
v_gene: TRBV19; j_gene: TRBJ2-3; CDR3aa: CASSPREGRIDTQYF
v_gene: TRBV6-5; j_gene: TRBJ2-7; CDR3aa: CASSSGAYEQYF